The 3 T cell receptor beta chains given below trace back to one sample, sequenced in a study of T-cell reconstitution after alpha-beta-depleted transplantation in children. Unique molecular identifiers were incorporated when the TCRbeta library was constructed. TCRdb fed the PCR reads into MiXCR, producing one record per CDR3 protein. The sample has hundreds of thousands of distinct CDR3 sequences; about 10% are singletons. The source material was PBMCs from the stem cell graft donor, sampled from the stem cell graft. The source is a human donor who donated a stem cell graft to a child with acute myeloid leukemia.

The chain recombines TRBV6-2 or TRBV6-3 with TRBJ2-1, with 11 bases fitting TRBD2. V dropped 9 bases and J dropped 3; count of bases not matched to a gene: 10. From germline, CDR1 is MNHEY and CDR2 SVGEGT. The CDR3 loop spans 16 amino acids. The CDR3 is CASLRSGTSGYNEQFF. CDR3 DNA sequence: TGTGCCAGTCTTCGCTCCGGGACTAGCGGCTACAATGAGCAGTTCTTC.

The sample holds a few counts of this clonotype. This chain uses TRBV6-4 with TRBJ2-1; no clear D gene. The CDR3 spans 14 residues. V lost 0 bases to trimming and J lost 6 bases, with 9 bases between them. Germline V gives CDR1 MRHNA, CDR2 SNTAGT. In nucleotides, the CDR3 is TGTGCCAGCAGTGACTCCTTCGGCTCCAATGAGCAGTTCTTC. This gives the protein CASSDSFGSNEQFF.

This clonotype has ten or more counts. The chain has TRBV12-3 or TRBV12-4 and TRBJ2-1, with unresolved D. The V end was cut by 7 bases, the J end by 8 bases, with 6 bases between. This CDR3 contains 10 residues. The CDR3 coding sequence is TGTGCCAGCAAGAACCATGAGCAGTTCTTC. Translation gives CASKNHEQFF.